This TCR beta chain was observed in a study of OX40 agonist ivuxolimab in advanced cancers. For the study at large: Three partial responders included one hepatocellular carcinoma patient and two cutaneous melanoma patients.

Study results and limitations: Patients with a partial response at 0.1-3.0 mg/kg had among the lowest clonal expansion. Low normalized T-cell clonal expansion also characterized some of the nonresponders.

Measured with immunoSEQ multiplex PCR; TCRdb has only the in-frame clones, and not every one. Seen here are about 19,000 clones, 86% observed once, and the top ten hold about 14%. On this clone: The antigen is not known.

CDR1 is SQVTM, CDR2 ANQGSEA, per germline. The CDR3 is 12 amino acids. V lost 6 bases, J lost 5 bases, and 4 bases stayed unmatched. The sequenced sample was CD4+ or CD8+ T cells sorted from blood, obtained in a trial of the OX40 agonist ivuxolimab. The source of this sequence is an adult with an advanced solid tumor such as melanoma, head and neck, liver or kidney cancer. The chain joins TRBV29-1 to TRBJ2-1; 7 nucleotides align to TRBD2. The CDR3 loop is CSVAGYNNEQFF. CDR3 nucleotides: TGCAGCGTAGCGGGATACAACAATGAGCAGTTCTTC.